Following are 21 T cell receptor beta chains from one sample sequenced in a study of cytomegalovirus exposure and HLA in healthy donors. Sequencing was performed with immunoSEQ multiplex PCR; in TCRdb, only in-frame clones are kept and a portion is missing. Of 70,000 or so clones listed, 85% to 95% are singletons. The sequencing input was PBMCs. The receptors come from a man in his late teens or twenties in good health and CMV-seropositive.

CDR3 loop: CASTATGGWQETQYF. CDR3 sequence (DNA): TGTGCCAGCACCGCAACAGGGGGTTGGCAAGAGACCCAGTACTTC. The chain has TRBV9 and TRBJ2-5, with 8 bases fitting TRBD1. Germline V lookup: CDR1 SGDLS, CDR2 YYNGEE. V was pared by 6 bases and J by 2 bases, with 9 bases of the junction left unmatched. The CDR3 totals 15 residues.

J is TRBJ1-5 and V is TRBV30; D perhaps matches TRBD1 (5 bases). V gave up 3 bases and J gave up 0 bases, with 12 bases separating them. Germline loops: CDR1 GTSNPN, CDR2 SVGIG (reference sequence). The CDR3 runs 15 residues. CDR3 region: CAWRDRQYSNQPQHF. The CDR3 nucleotides read TGTGCCTGGAGAGACAGACAGTATAGCAATCAGCCCCAGCATTTT.

This sequence joins TRBV28 and TRBJ2-4; D unresolved. The CDR3 contains 16 residues. V was shortened by 4 bases and J by 1 base, with 14 bases between the two germline ends. The V gene's germline CDR1 is MDHEN and CDR2 SYDVKM. This CDR3 is CASSSPFPEAKNIQYF. In DNA, the CDR3 is TGTGCCAGCAGTTCGCCCTTCCCGGAGGCCAAAAACATTCAGTACTTC.

The V and J genes are TRBV28 and TRBJ2-3, with 7 bases that match TRBD2. The CDR3 runs to 15 residues. The trim removed 6 bases at V and 8 bases at J, leaving 14 bases unmatched. CDR1 and CDR2 (germline): MDHEN, SYDVKM. The CDR3 here is CASSPGGAGEGTQYF. The CDR3 region has the DNA TGTGCCAGCAGCCCCGGGGGTGCGGGGGAAGGTACGCAGTATTTT.

The J gene is TRBJ1-1, the V gene TRBV7-2; D unresolved. Germline loops: CDR1 SGHTA, CDR2 FQGNSA. Trimming removed 5 bases at V and 6 bases at J, with 13 bases between. The CDR3 spans 13 residues. The CDR3 region has the DNA TGTGCCAGCAGCCGAGATATGGTGCCTGAAGCTTTCTTT. It specifies CASSRDMVPEAFF.

The chain uses TRBV28 and TRBJ2-1; TRBD2 agrees at 8 bases. V trimming: 3 bases; J trimming: 8 bases; junction bases outside the gene matches: 12. The germline V gene has CDR1 MDHEN and CDR2 SYDVKM. The CDR3 is made up of 16 amino acids. CDR3 sequence (DNA): TGTGCCAGCAGTTTTCAACAGCGGGAGATCGGCCATGAGCAGTTCTTC. This gives the protein CASSFQQREIGHEQFF.

The chain employs TRBV28 and TRBJ1-2, with D possibly TRBD1 on 5 matching bases. V lost 3 bases and J 5 bases, leaving 10 bases between the germline ends. Germline V gene sequence: CDR1 MDHEN, CDR2 SYDVKM. CDR3 length equals 13 residues. CDR3: CASSLGRGYGYTF. The CDR3 DNA sequence: TGTGCCAGCAGTTTGGGGAGGGGATATGGCTACACCTTC.

The chain has TRBV7-8 and TRBJ2-1, with 9 bases fitting TRBD2. Germline assignment: CDR1 SGHVS and CDR2 FQNEAQ. The CDR3 runs 14 residues. V shed 3 bases, J shed 9 bases, and the junction held 6 bases outside the gene matches. DNA for the CDR3: TGTGCCAGCAGCTTTTATAGCGGGAGCCCTGAGCAGTTCTTC. Translating gives CASSFYSGSPEQFF.

The chain links TRBV5-4 to TRBJ2-2, with 7 bases lining up with TRBD2. CDR1 SGHNT and CDR2 YYREEE come from the germline V gene (reference sequence). After removal of 2 bases from V and 5 bases from J, the junction contained 9 bases not matched to a gene. The CDR3 covers 16 residues. DNA of the CDR3: TGTGCCAGCAGCTTATCGGCGGGAGTGGGGACCGGGGAGCTGTTTTTT. This translates into CASSLSAGVGTGELFF.

This chain joins TRBV2 and TRBJ2-1; TRBD2 might be the D (6 bases). The CDR3 is 15 amino acids. V lost 5 bases, J lost 2 bases, and 13 bases lay in between. From germline, CDR1 is SNHLY and CDR2 FYNNEI. CDR3 nucleotides: TGTGCCAGCAGTCCGGGGCGGGAACCCTACAATGAGCAGTTCTTC. Encoded protein: CASSPGREPYNEQFF.

This clone is a singleton in its sample. The chain employs TRBV19 and TRBJ2-4, with 7 bases fitting TRBD1. This CDR3 comprises 14 residues. After removal of 6 bases from V and 1 base from J, the junction contained 3 bases not matched to a gene. Germline CDR1 and CDR2: LNHDA and SQIVND (reference sequence). CDR3 loop: CASREGAAKNIQYF. CDR3 DNA sequence: TGTGCCAGTAGAGAGGGGGCGGCCAAAAACATTCAGTACTTC. Complete variable domain (other parts from reference TRBV19 and TRBJ2-4): DGGITQSPKYLFRKEGQNVTLSCEQNLNHDAMYWYRQDPGQGLRLIYYSQIVNDFQKGDIAEGYSVSREKKESFPLTVTSAQKNPTAFYLCASREGAAKNIQYFGAGTRLSVL.

The chain links TRBV10-3 to TRBJ2-3; 10 nucleotides align to TRBD2. The V gene end was trimmed by 2 bases and the J gene end by 5 bases; junction bases not matched to a gene: 7. From germline, CDR1 is ENHRY and CDR2 SYGVKD. This CDR3 is 16 amino acids long. CDR3 DNA: TGTGCCATCAGTGAGACTAGCGGGATTTTGGGAGATACGCAGTATTTT. Translated, it gives CAISETSGILGDTQYF.

V and J are TRBV10-2 and TRBJ2-3, with TRBD2 matching 7 bases. This CDR3 region has 13 residues. Germline CDR1 and CDR2: WSHSY and SAAADI. Unmatched junction bases numbered 8, after V lost 6 bases and J lost 8 bases. CDR3 amino acids: CASSPGRGGTQYF. CDR3 bases: TGCGCCAGCAGCCCCGGCCGCGGGGGTACGCAGTATTTT.

The rearrangement joins TRBV27 to TRBJ2-2; 13 bases line up with TRBD2. Trimming removed 5 bases from V and 6 bases from J; junction bases left unmatched: 9. Looked up from germline, CDR1 is MNHEY and CDR2 is SMNVEV (reference sequence). CDR3 length: 17 residues. As DNA, the CDR3 is TGTGCCAGCAGTCCCCTCCCGGGACTAGCGGGACCCGGGGAGCTGTTTTTT. Its protein product is CASSPLPGLAGPGELFF.

The rearrangement uses TRBV21-1 and TRBJ2-6; the DNA was not compared with TRBD1, the D call given in the table. TRBV21-1 is given as a pseudogene. CDR3 size: 20 residues. CDR3 sequence: CASSKGSDRGRPGGANVLTF. The CDR3 nucleotides are TGTGCCAGCAGCAAAGGAAGCGACAGGGGGCGCCCGGGTGGGGCCAACGTCCTGACTTTC.

The rearrangement joins TRBV11-3 to TRBJ2-3; D may be TRBD2 (5 bases). The CDR3 has 17 amino acids. The V gene's germline CDR1 is SGHNT and CDR2 YENEEA. The V end lost 0 bases, the J end lost 1 base, and 14 bases lay between the germline ends. CDR3 bases: TGTGCCAGCAGCTTAGATCTCCCGCTAGCCCGCACAGATACGCAGTATTTT. Protein: CASSLDLPLARTDTQYF. Supplemented by reference TRBV11-3 and TRBJ2-3, the full variable domain reads EAGVVQSPRYKIIEKKQPVAFWCNPISGHNTLYWYLQNLGQGPELLIRYENEEAVDDSQLPKDRFSAERLKGVDSTLKIQPAELGDSAVYLCASSLDLPLARTDTQYFGPGTRLTVL.

The rearrangement uses TRBV28 and TRBJ1-1; D not resolved. This CDR3 is 12 amino acids long. V was trimmed by 3 bases and J by 9 bases, leaving 11 bases between them. Germline CDR1 reads MDHEN; CDR2 reads SYDVKM. The CDR3 region has the DNA TGTGCCAGCAGTTTGACTACAGCCCAAGCTTTCTTT. Translating it yields CASSLTTAQAFF.

The rearrangement joins TRBV30 to TRBJ2-1, with D possibly being TRBD1 (5 bases). This CDR3 comprises 12 residues. The germline gives CDR1 GTSNPN, CDR2 SVGIG (reference sequence). The V end was cut by 5 bases, the J end by 10 bases, with 15 bases between. CDR3 amino acids: CAWAPRGWEQFF. The DNA for the CDR3 is TGTGCCTGGGCCCCAAGGGGCTGGGAGCAGTTCTTC.

The rearrangement uses TRBV30 and TRBJ2-3, with D hard to call. V lost 0 bases and J 10 bases, leaving 8 bases between the germline ends. CDR1 and CDR2 (germline): GTSNPN, SVGIG (reference sequence). The CDR3 has 11 residues. The chain's CDR3 is CAWSVGAAQYF. In DNA, the CDR3 is TGTGCCTGGAGTGTAGGCGCGGCGCAGTATTTT.

The rearrangement uses TRBV7-2 and TRBJ1-3, with 7 bases identical to TRBD1. This CDR3 spans 15 amino acids. V lost 1 base, J lost 3 bases, and 3 bases stayed unmatched. Germline V gene data show CDR1 as SGHTA and CDR2 as FQGNSA. The DNA of the CDR3 is TGTGCCAGCAGCTTAGGAGGGGGCGGTGGAAACACCATATATTTT. Its protein product is CASSLGGGGGNTIYF.

The table lists this clone with a count of one. This chain uses TRBV20-1 with TRBJ1-1; D unclear. The CDR3 runs 11 residues. Trimming cost V 7 bases and J 5 bases, with 11 bases left between them. From germline, CDR1 is DFQATT and CDR2 SNEGSKA (reference sequence). The DNA for the CDR3 is TGCAGTGTGATGGCGGGGACTGAAGCTTTCTTT. Translating it yields CSVMAGTEAFF.